The source of this T cell receptor beta chain is a study of blood T cell repertoires in COVID-19. Ages ranged from roughly 18 to 100 years, with residence in 24 US areas. Cohort assignment relied on participant-reported clinical history. This clone was picked up a small number of times. Using immunoSEQ multiplex PCR, the repertoire was profiled, and TCRdb retains in-frame clones only, with some absent. The sample lists 150,000 to 200,000 clones, approximately 82% occurring once. The CDR3 consists of 14 residues. CDR1 is MNHEY, CDR2 SMNVEV, per germline (reference sequence). Trimming took off 5 bases at V and 2 bases at J, with 10 bases between the two ends.

V gene TRBV27 combines with J gene TRBJ1-5; D not certain. The clonotype originates from a woman aged 50 to 60 who had recovered from COVID-19. Specimen: PBMCs or T cells enriched from blood (not recorded which). The CDR3 DNA follows: TGTGCCAGCAGTCCACTCATTGGCAATCAGCCCCAGCATTTT. Its translation: CASSPLIGNQPQHF.